The 29 T cell receptor beta chains presented below share a single source sample, sequenced in a study of neurological immune-mediated disorders. Using its own MiXCR run on the 5' RACE reads, TCRdb lists one record per CDR3 protein. The profile shows about 43,000 distinct CDR3 sequences, roughly 13% of them singletons. Specimen: PBMCs. These receptor sequences come from a female donor in good health.

This clonotype showed up many times. The chain employs TRBV20-1 and TRBJ1-5, with 8 bases lining up with TRBD1. V shed 5 bases and J 4 bases; nucleotides not matched to a gene: 1. Germline CDR1 and CDR2: DFQATT and SNEGSKA (reference sequence). CDR3 length equals 12 residues. CDR3 loop: CSARDRNQPQHF. The CDR3 DNA reads as TGCAGTGCTCGGGACAGGAATCAGCCCCAGCATTTT.

On this clonotype: Sequence at one end of the junction differs from germline and may be a read error. The V call is TRBV20-1, the J call TRBJ2-1; TRBD1 might be the D (5 bases). CDR1 DFQATT and CDR2 SNEGSKA come from the germline V gene (reference sequence). This CDR3 comprises 14 residues. The CDR3 is CSAGDSVGYNEQFF. The CDR3 nucleotides are TGCAGTGCTGGAGACAGCGTCGGCTACAATGAGCAGTTCTTC.

This clonotype came up many times. Mismatch with germline at one junction end may stem from a read error. The V and J genes are TRBV7-8 and TRBJ1-5; no definite D call. Germline values: CDR1 SGHVS, CDR2 FQNEAQ. The CDR3 totals 13 residues. The CDR3 loop reads CASSLQPNRPQHF. CDR3 nucleotides: TGTGCCAGCAGCCTCCAGCCAAATCGGCCCCAGCATTTT.

This clonotype was detected many times. The CDR3: CASSLGSDKSQPQHF. The DNA of the CDR3 is TGTGCCAGCAGCTTAGGGTCGGACAAAAGTCAGCCCCAGCATTTT. J is TRBJ1-5 and V is TRBV7-9; possibly TRBD1 for D (5 bases). Germline lookup yields CDR1 SEHNR and CDR2 FQNEAQ (reference sequence). The length of the CDR3 is 15 residues. V was shortened by 1 base and J by 6 bases, with 13 bases between the two germline ends. Combining the CDR3 with reference TRBV7-9 and TRBJ1-5 gives the whole variable domain DTGVSQNPRHKITKRGQNVTFRCDPISEHNRLYWYRQTLGQGPEFLTYFQNEAQLEKSRLLSDRFSAERPKGSFSTLEIQRTEQGDSAMYLCASSLGSDKSQPQHFGDGTRLSIL.

This clonotype was seen many times. The chain has TRBV12-3 or TRBV12-4 and TRBJ1-5; D is possibly TRBD1 (5 bases). The CDR3 extends over 15 amino acids. V lost 5 bases, J lost 3 bases, and 14 bases lay in between. CDR3 protein: CASSPDGGNNQPQHF. The DNA of the CDR3 is TGTGCCAGCAGTCCGGACGGGGGGAACAATCAGCCCCAGCATTTT.

This clonotype was seen repeatedly, ten times or more. The V and J genes are TRBV3-1 and TRBJ1-2; the D gene is possibly TRBD1 (5 bases). The CDR3 runs to 13 residues. V was pared by 4 bases and J by 8 bases, with 14 bases between. CDR1 and CDR2 (germline): LGHDT, YNNKEL (reference sequence). In DNA, the CDR3 is TGTGCCAGCAGCCCGGGACTCAGAGCCGGCTACACCTTC. Its protein is CASSPGLRAGYTF.

This clonotype was counted many times. The chain employs TRBV3-1 and TRBJ2-3, with 10 bases fitting TRBD2. The length of the CDR3 is 15 residues. Germline values: CDR1 LGHDT, CDR2 YNNKEL (reference sequence). The trim removed 4 bases at V and 2 bases at J, leaving 3 bases unmatched. The DNA of the CDR3 is TGTGCCAGCAGCCTAGCGGGGGGAAACACAGATACGCAGTATTTT. It is translated as CASSLAGGNTDTQYF.

This clonotype came up many times. The genes are TRBV7-9 and TRBJ2-7; D is perhaps TRBD2 (7 bases). The V end lost 3 bases, the J end lost 5 bases, and 11 bases lay between the germline ends. The germline gives CDR1 SEHNR, CDR2 FQNEAQ (reference sequence). The CDR3 consists of 13 residues. The CDR3 loop reads CASSLAGADEQYF. In DNA form, the CDR3 reads TGTGCCAGCAGCTTGGCGGGGGCGGACGAGCAGTACTTC.

This clonotype has a count of ten or more. This chain joins TRBV3-1 and TRBJ2-7, with D hard to call. The V gene lost 3 bases and the J gene lost 6 bases, with 18 bases spanning the gap. CDR1 and CDR2 from the germline V gene are LGHDT and YNNKEL (reference sequence). This CDR3 is 15 amino acids long. In DNA, the CDR3 is TGTGCCAGCAGCCATTGGGAAGTCCCTGTTTCCGAGCAGTACTTC. Its translation: CASSHWEVPVSEQYF.

This clonotype was seen ten or more times. The V call is TRBV20-1, the J call TRBJ2-7; 14 nucleotides align to TRBD2. V was pared by 4 bases and J by 2 bases, with 10 bases of the junction left unmatched. The CDR3 covers 17 residues. Germline V CDR1 and CDR2: DFQATT, SNEGSKA (reference sequence). CDR3 DNA sequence: TGCAGTGCTACGGGACTAGCGGGAGTTCCAAACCCCTACGAGCAGTACTTC. It codes for CSATGLAGVPNPYEQYF.

This clonotype was seen repeatedly, ten times or more. The chain combines TRBV3-1 with TRBJ1-3; 9 bases match TRBD1. Germline CDR1 is LGHDT and CDR2 is YNNKEL (reference sequence). With 4 bases clipped from V and 11 bases from J, the junction kept 9 bases outside the gene matches. The CDR3 is 14 residues long. The CDR3, as DNA: TGTGCCAGCAGCCCCCGGGACAGGGAAGGCTCCATATATTTT. Residues: CASSPRDREGSIYF.

Comments on this clonotype: A clone one base away is much larger, so this may be a read error. This chain uses TRBV6-5 with TRBJ2-7, with 9 positions matching TRBD2. CDR1 is MNHEY and CDR2 is SVGAGI in the germline V gene. With V trimmed by 7 bases and J by 4 bases, 11 bases remained unmatched. The CDR3 covers 15 residues. CDR3 sequence (DNA): TGTGCCAGCACCGAAAGCGGGAGGACACTGTACGAGCAGTACTTC. Translating it yields CASTESGRTLYEQYF.

This clonotype was observed at least ten times. CDR3 region: CATSTGGFQPQHF. Here the CDR3 DNA reads TGTGCCACTTCAACAGGAGGTTTTCAGCCCCAGCATTTT. This sequence joins TRBV24-1 and TRBJ1-5; D might be TRBD1 (5 bases). The V gene lost 10 bases and the J gene lost 6 bases, with 15 bases spanning the gap. Germline lookup yields CDR1 KGHDR and CDR2 SFDVKD. This CDR3 is 13 amino acids long.

This clonotype has a count of ten or more. The chain is built from TRBV5-1 and TRBJ2-4; D remains ambiguous. V dropped 2 bases and J dropped 0 bases, with 6 bases sitting between them. CDR1 and CDR2 from the germline V gene are SGHRS and YFSETQ. The CDR3 is made up of 14 amino acids. The CDR3 is CASSLSVAKNIQYF. The CDR3, as DNA: TGCGCCAGCAGCTTAAGTGTAGCCAAAAACATTCAGTACTTC.

At least ten counts were recorded for this clonotype. The chain uses TRBV11-2 and TRBJ1-2, with 8 bases matching TRBD1. After removal of 4 bases from V and 3 bases from J, the junction contained 16 bases not matched to a gene. The CDR3 contains 18 residues. Germline-derived CDR1 and CDR2 are SGHAT and FQNNGV. CDR3 coding DNA: TGTGCCAGCAGCTCTTACAGGGGGTCACCCTGGGGGGACTATGGCTACACCTTC. It specifies CASSSYRGSPWGDYGYTF. The whole variable domain, filled in from reference TRBV11-2 and TRBJ1-2, reads EAGVAQSPRYKIIEKRQSVAFWCNPISGHATLYWYQQILGQGPKLLIQFQNNGVVDDSQLPKDRFSAERLKGVDSTLKIQPAKLEDSAVYLCASSSYRGSPWGDYGYTFGSGTRLTVV.

This clonotype was seen many times. The genes are TRBV20-1 and TRBJ2-1, with TRBD1 as a possible D gene (5 bases). The CDR3 is 14 residues long. Germline V gives CDR1 DFQATT, CDR2 SNEGSKA (reference sequence). Trimming took 3 bases from V and 0 from J, leaving 9 bases between them. CDR3 DNA sequence: TGCAGTGCTAGTAAGACAGCCTCCTACAATGAGCAGTTCTTC. Its protein is CSASKTASYNEQFF.

This clonotype was counted ten times or more. This chain joins TRBV20-1 and TRBJ2-3; 11 nucleotides line up with TRBD2. The germline V gene encodes CDR1 DFQATT and CDR2 SNEGSKA (reference sequence). V shed 6 bases and J 6 bases; nucleotides not matched to a gene: 14. The CDR3 contains 16 residues. CDR3: CSADLAGGPVGDTQYF. The CDR3 nucleotides are TGCAGTGCAGATTTAGCGGGAGGGCCGGTGGGGGATACGCAGTATTTT.

The sample holds many counts of this clonotype. This chain links TRBV5-1 with TRBJ2-1, with TRBD2 matching 9 bases. The CDR3 is 16 amino acids. Per germline, CDR1 SGHRS and CDR2 YFSETQ. V lost 0 bases, J lost 9 bases, and 10 bases stayed unmatched. CDR3 sequence (DNA): TGCGCCAGCAGCTTGGCCGCCCCTAGCGGGACGACTGAGCAGTTCTTC. The encoded protein is CASSLAAPSGTTEQFF.

In its sample, this clonotype was seen many times. This chain connects TRBV4-1 to TRBJ1-2; D is uncertain. The CDR3 is made up of 15 amino acids. Per germline, CDR1 MGHRA and CDR2 YSYEKL. Trimming pared 1 base from V and 3 bases from J, leaving 12 bases between. The CDR3 region is CASSQVPSADYGYTF. The CDR3 bases are TGCGCCAGCAGCCAAGTCCCTTCAGCGGACTATGGCTACACCTTC.

This clonotype showed up many times. This rearrangement joins TRBV3-1 to TRBJ1-2, with 8 positions matching TRBD1. The CDR3 runs to 15 residues. V trimming: 8 bases; J trimming: 6 bases; junction bases outside the gene matches: 14. Germline lookup yields CDR1 LGHDT and CDR2 YNNKEL (reference sequence). CDR3 in DNA: TGTGCCAGCGGCCGCGGGACAGGAGTACCAAATGGCTACACCTTC. Translation: CASGRGTGVPNGYTF.

A remark on this clonotype: The CDR3 carries no conserved terminal phenylalanine or tryptophan, so it likely arises from a read error. This chain links TRBV18 with TRBJ1-3; a weak D match, TRBD1 (6 bases). CDR1 KGHSH and CDR2 LQKENI come from the germline V gene. Trimming removed 3 bases at V and 0 bases at J, with 12 bases between. This CDR3 comprises 16 residues. The CDR3 coding sequence is TGTGCCAGCTCACCTTCCCGGGACACCTCTGGAAACACCATATATTTA. Protein sequence: CASSPSRDTSGNTIYL.

This clonotype showed up many times. The CDR3 spells CASSQDAREYNEQFF. CDR3 sequence (DNA): TGTGCCAGCAGCCAAGATGCCAGGGAATACAATGAGCAGTTCTTC. This rearrangement joins TRBV3-1 to TRBJ2-1; maybe TRBD1 (5 bases). Between the trimmed V and J ends, which lost 0 bases and 4 bases, there was a span of 10 bases. This CDR3 contains 15 residues. From germline, CDR1 is LGHDT and CDR2 YNNKEL (reference sequence).

This clonotype showed up many times. The chain recombines TRBV20-1 with TRBJ2-3; 13 nucleotides align to TRBD2. V lost 6 bases to trimming and J lost 3 bases; unmatched junction nucleotides: 3. The CDR3 totals 14 residues. In germline, CDR1 is DFQATT, CDR2 SNEGSKA (reference sequence). The CDR3 DNA reads TGCAGTGCGGGACTAGCGGGGAGGACAGATACGCAGTATTTT. Translation: CSAGLAGRTDTQYF.

This clonotype was observed many times. CDR3 in amino acids: CASSGSVGLRDYGYTF. The CDR3 bases are TGTGCCAGCAGCGGTTCCGTTGGCCTTAGGGACTATGGCTACACCTTC. The chain carries TRBV7-2 and TRBJ1-2, with D unclear. From germline, CDR1 is SGHTA and CDR2 FQGNSA. With 5 bases removed from V and 3 bases from J, the gap between germline ends came to 19 bases. The CDR3 covers 16 residues.

The V and J genes are TRBV30 and TRBJ1-1; no firm D call. The CDR3 is made up of 11 amino acids. Germline lookup yields CDR1 GTSNPN and CDR2 SVGIG (reference sequence). The germline V and J ends were trimmed by 2 bases and 1 base, with 2 bases remaining between them. CDR3 residues: CAWSKNTEAFF. CDR3 nucleotide sequence: TGTGCCTGGAGTAAGAACACTGAAGCTTTCTTT.

This clonotype was detected many times. The J gene is TRBJ1-4, the V gene TRBV12-3 or TRBV12-4; D is perhaps TRBD1 (6 bases). The length of the CDR3 is 16 residues. Deletions cut 4 bases from V and 8 bases from J, with 20 bases between. The CDR3 region has the DNA TGTGCCAGCAGTTCCCCTACAGGGAAAGGCGGGGAAAAACTGTTTTTT. Translating gives CASSSPTGKGGEKLFF.

This clonotype appeared many times. The rearrangement links TRBV28 to TRBJ1-4, with TRBD1 identical over 8 bases. The CDR3 is 16 amino acids. Losses at the gene ends were 1 base for V and 6 bases for J; bases not matched to a gene: 7. CDR1 is MDHEN and CDR2 is SYDVKM in the germline V gene. The CDR3 spells CASSLSPDRVDEKLFF. The CDR3 region has the DNA TGTGCCAGCAGTTTATCCCCGGACAGGGTTGATGAAAAACTGTTTTTT. The entire variable domain, with the rest obtained from reference TRBV28 and TRBJ1-4, is as follows: DVKVTQSSRYLVKRTGEKVFLECVQDMDHENMFWYRQDPGLGLRLIYFSYDVKMKEKGDIPEGYSVSREKKERFSLILESASTNQTSMYLCASSLSPDRVDEKLFFGSGTQLSVL.

Many counts were recorded for this clonotype. CDR3 region: CASSQETSSGTRNEKLFF. The CDR3 coding sequence is TGTGCCAGCAGCCAAGAAACAAGTAGTGGGACGAGGAACGAAAAACTGTTTTTT. This chain uses TRBV4-2 with TRBJ1-4, with D perhaps matching TRBD1 (5 bases). Germline CDR1 and CDR2: LGHNA and YNFKEQ. This CDR3 is built from 18 residues. The V gene lost 0 bases and the J gene lost 8 bases, with 22 bases spanning the gap.

This clonotype showed up many times. J is TRBJ1-1 and V is TRBV3-1; D remains ambiguous. V was cut by 4 bases and J by 1 base, with 10 bases left in between. Germline V gene sequence: CDR1 LGHDT, CDR2 YNNKEL (reference sequence). This CDR3 has 14 amino acids. The CDR3 protein is CASSPNNQNTEAFF. As DNA, the CDR3 is TGTGCCAGCAGCCCGAATAACCAGAACACTGAAGCTTTCTTT.